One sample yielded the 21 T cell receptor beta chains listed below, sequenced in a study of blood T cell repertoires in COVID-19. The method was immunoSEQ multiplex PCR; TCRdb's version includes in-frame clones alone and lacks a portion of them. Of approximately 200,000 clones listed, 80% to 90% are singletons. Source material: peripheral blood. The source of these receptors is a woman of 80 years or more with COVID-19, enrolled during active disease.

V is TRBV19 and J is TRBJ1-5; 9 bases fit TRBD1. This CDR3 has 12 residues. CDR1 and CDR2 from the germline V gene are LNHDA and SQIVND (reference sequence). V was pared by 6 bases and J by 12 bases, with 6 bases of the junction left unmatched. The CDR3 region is CASRPTGGLQHF. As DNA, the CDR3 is TGTGCCAGTAGACCCACAGGGGGCCTCCAGCATTTT.

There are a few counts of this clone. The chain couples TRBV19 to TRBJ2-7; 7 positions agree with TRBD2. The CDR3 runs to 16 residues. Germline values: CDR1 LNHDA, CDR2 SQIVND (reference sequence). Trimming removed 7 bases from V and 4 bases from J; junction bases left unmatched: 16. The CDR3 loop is CASTIAREAVWYEQYF. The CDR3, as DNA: TGTGCCAGTACCATCGCTCGGGAGGCGGTATGGTACGAGCAGTACTTC.

Here the CDR3 reads CASSFRSPLEGLTEAFF. CDR3 in DNA: TGCGCCAGCAGCTTTAGATCACCCTTAGAGGGCCTGACTGAAGCTTTCTTT. The chain links TRBV5-1 to TRBJ1-1, with D unresolved. The CDR3 sequence is 17 residues long. V lost 2 bases and J 5 bases, leaving 22 bases between the germline ends. The germline V gene has CDR1 SGHRS and CDR2 YFSETQ.

The DNA of the CDR3 is TGTGCCAGCGGACCACGGGGAGGCACAGATACGCAGTATTTT. Its protein is CASGPRGGTDTQYF. The chain carries TRBV28 and TRBJ2-3; tentatively, D is TRBD2 (5 bases). The V and J ends lost 8 bases and 1 base respectively, with 13 bases between them. Germline V CDR1 and CDR2: MDHEN, SYDVKM. The CDR3 loop spans 14 amino acids. The full variable domain, with the rest looked up from reference TRBV28 and TRBJ2-3, is DVKVTQSSRYLVKRTGEKVFLECVQDMDHENMFWYRQDPGLGLRLIYFSYDVKMKEKGDIPEGYSVSREKKERFSLILESASTNQTSMYLCASGPRGGTDTQYFGPGTRLTVL.

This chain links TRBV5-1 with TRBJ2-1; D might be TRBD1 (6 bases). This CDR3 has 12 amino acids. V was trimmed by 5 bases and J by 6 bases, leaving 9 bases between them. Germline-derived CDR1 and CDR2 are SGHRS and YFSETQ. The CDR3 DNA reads TGCGCCAGCAGTACACAGGGCAATGAGCAGTTCTTC. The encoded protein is CASSTQGNEQFF.

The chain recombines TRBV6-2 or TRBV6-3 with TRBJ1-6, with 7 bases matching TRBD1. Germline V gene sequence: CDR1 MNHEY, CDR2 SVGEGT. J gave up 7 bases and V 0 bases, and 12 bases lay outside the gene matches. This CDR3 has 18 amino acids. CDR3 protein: CASSYSRQGFAENSPLHF. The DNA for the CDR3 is TGTGCCAGCAGTTACTCCCGACAGGGCTTCGCGGAGAATTCACCCCTCCACTTT.

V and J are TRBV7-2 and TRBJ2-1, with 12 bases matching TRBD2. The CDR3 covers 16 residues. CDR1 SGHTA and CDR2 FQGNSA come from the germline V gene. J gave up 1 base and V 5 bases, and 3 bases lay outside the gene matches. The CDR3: CASSRTSGTSYNEQFF. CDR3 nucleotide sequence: TGTGCCAGCAGCAGGACTAGCGGGACTTCCTACAATGAGCAGTTCTTC.

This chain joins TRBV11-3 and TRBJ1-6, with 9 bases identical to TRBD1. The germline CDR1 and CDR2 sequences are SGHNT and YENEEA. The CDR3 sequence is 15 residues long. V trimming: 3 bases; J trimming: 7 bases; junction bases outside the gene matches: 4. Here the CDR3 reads CASSFGTGRNSPLHF. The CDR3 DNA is TGTGCCAGCAGCTTTGGGACAGGGAGGAATTCACCCCTCCACTTT.

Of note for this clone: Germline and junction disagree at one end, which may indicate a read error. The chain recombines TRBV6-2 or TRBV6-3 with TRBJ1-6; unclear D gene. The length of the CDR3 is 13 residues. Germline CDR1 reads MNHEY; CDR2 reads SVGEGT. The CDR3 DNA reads TGTGCCAGCAGTTACGGGCTTGGGTCCGACCACTACTTT. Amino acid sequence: CASSYGLGSDHYF.

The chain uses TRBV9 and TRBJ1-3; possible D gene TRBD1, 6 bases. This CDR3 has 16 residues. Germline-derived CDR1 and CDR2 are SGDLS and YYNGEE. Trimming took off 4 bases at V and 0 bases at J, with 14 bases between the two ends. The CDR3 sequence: CASSPRTDRSGNTIYF. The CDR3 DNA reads TGTGCCAGCAGCCCCCGGACAGACCGCTCTGGAAACACCATATATTTT.

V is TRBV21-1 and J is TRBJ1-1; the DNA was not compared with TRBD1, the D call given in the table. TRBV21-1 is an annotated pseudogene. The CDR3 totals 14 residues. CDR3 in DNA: TGTGCCAGCAGCAAAGGATATCAGGGTCTGTGGGCTTTCTTT. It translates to CASSKGYQGLWAFF.

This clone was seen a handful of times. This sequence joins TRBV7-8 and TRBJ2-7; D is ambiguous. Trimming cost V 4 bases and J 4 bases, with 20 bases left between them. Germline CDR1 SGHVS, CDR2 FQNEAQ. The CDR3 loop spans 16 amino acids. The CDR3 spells CASSSRRSSSRYEQYF. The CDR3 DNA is TGTGCCAGCAGCTCCCGTCGTAGTTCCTCCCGATACGAGCAGTACTTC.

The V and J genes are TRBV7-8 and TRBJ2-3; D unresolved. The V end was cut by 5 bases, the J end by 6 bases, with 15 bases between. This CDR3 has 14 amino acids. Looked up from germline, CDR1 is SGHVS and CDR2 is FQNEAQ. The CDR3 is CASSPGSKSDTQYF. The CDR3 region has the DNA TGTGCCAGCAGCCCCGGGTCGAAGAGTGATACGCAGTATTTT.

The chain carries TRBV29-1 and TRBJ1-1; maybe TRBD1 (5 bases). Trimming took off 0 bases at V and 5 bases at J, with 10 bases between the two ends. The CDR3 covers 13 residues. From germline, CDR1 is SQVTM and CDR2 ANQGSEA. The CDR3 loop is CSVEETVSTEAFF. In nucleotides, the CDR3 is TGCAGCGTTGAAGAGACAGTTTCGACTGAAGCTTTCTTT.

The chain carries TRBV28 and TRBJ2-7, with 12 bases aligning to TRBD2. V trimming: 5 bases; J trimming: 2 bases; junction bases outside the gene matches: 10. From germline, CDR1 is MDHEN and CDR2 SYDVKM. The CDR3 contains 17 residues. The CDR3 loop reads CASSRIRLAGVPYEQYF. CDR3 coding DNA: TGTGCCAGCAGTCGGATTAGACTAGCGGGAGTACCCTACGAGCAGTACTTC.

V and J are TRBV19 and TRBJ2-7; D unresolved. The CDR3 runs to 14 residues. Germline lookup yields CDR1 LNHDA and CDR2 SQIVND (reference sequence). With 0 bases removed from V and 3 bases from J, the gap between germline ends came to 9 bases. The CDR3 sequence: CASSIDHRDYEQYF. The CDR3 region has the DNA TGTGCCAGTAGTATAGACCACAGAGACTACGAGCAGTACTTC.

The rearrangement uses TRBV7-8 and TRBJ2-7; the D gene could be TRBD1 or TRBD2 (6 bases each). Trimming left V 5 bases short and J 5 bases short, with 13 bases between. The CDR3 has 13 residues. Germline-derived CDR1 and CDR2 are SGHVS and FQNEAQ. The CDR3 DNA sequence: TGTGCCAGCAGCCGCGGGACACGCGACGAGCAGTACTTC. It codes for CASSRGTRDEQYF.

The CDR3 reads CASRQMGQGAGEQFF. The DNA for the CDR3 is TGTGCCAGCAGGCAAATGGGACAGGGGGCCGGTGAGCAGTTCTTC. The V gene is TRBV7-9, the J gene TRBJ2-1; 12 bases fit TRBD1. Germline V lookup: CDR1 SEHNR, CDR2 FQNEAQ (reference sequence). The junction had 9 bases not matched to a gene; V was cut back by 6 bases and J by 9 bases. CDR3 size: 15 residues.

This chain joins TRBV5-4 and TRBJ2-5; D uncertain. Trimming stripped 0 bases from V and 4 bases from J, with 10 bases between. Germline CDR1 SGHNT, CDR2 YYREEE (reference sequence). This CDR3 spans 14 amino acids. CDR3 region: CASSLEPGRETQYF. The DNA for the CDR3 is TGTGCCAGCAGCTTGGAGCCAGGTAGAGAGACCCAGTACTTC. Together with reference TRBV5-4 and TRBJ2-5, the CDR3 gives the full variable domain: ETGVTQSPTHLIKTRGQQVTLRCSSQSGHNTVSWYQQALGQGPQFIFQYYREEENGRGNFPPRFSGLQFPNYSSELNVNALELDDSALYLCASSLEPGRETQYFGPGTRLLVL.

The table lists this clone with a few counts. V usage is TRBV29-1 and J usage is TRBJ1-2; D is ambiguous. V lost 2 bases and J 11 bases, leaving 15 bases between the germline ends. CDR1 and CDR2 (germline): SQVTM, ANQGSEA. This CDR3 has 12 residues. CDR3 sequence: CSVEIGDSGYTF. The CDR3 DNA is TGCAGCGTTGAAATTGGCGACTCGGGGTACACCTTC.

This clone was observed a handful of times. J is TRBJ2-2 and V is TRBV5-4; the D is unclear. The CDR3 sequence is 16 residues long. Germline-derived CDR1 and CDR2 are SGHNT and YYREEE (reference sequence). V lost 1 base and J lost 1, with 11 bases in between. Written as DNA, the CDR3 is TGTGCCAGCAGCTTGCGAGACTTCCTGAACACCGGGGAGCTGTTTTTT. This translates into CASSLRDFLNTGELFF.